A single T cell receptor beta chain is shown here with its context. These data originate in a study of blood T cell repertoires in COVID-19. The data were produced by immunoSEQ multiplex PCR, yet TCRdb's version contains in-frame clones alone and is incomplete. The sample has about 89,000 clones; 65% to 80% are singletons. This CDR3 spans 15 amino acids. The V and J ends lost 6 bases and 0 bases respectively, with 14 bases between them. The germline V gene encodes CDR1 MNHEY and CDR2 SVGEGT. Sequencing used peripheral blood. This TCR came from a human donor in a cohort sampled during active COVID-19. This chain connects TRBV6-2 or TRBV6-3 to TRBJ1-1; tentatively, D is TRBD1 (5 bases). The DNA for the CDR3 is TGTGCCAGCAGCCCACCATACAGGATGAACACTGAAGCTTTCTTT. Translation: CASSPPYRMNTEAFF.